This entry concerns a single T cell receptor beta chain. Per the original data handling: Estimation of nucleated cell counts was performed using reference gene primer amplification. The assay was immunoSEQ multiplex PCR, and TCRdb's table has in-frame clones only and misses some. V and J calls and clone size follow that table, whereas D and trimming were derived from the DNA. Of about 230,000 clones listed, roughly 81% were seen once; the top ten hold about 0.93%. The sample is drawn from a study of blood T cell repertoires in COVID-19. Looking at the study overall: Samples taken during acute and convalescent COVID-19 were collected in the United States, Italy and Spain. PBMCs, B-cell-depleted T cells, or T cells were the source of the cDNA or gDNA that made up the material.

Trimming left V 11 bases short and J 5 bases short, with 12 bases between. The CDR3 sequence is 11 residues long. V usage is TRBV12-3 or TRBV12-4 and J usage is TRBJ1-2; tentative D call: TRBD1 (5 bases). The sequenced sample was peripheral blood. This clonotype was sampled from a man aged 35 to 55 with acute or convalescent COVID-19. Written as DNA, the CDR3 is TGTGCCTATACTAAGGGGTATGGCTACACCTTC. Its translation: CAYTKGYGYTF.